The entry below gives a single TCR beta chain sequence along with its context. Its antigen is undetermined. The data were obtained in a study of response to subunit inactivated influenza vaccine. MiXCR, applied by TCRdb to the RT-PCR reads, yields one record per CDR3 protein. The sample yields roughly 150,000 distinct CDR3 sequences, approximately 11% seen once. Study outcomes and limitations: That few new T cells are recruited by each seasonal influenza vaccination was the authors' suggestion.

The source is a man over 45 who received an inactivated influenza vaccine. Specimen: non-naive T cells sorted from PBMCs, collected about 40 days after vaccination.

The CDR3, as DNA: TGTGCCAGCAGTTACAACGTGTACAATGAGCAGTTCTTC. This encodes CASSYNVYNEQFF. The chain carries TRBV6-6 and TRBJ2-1, with D uncertain. The germline V and J ends were trimmed by 2 bases and 4 bases, with 6 bases remaining between them. The CDR3 length is 13 residues. CDR1 and CDR2 from the germline V gene are MNHNY and SVGAGI (reference sequence).